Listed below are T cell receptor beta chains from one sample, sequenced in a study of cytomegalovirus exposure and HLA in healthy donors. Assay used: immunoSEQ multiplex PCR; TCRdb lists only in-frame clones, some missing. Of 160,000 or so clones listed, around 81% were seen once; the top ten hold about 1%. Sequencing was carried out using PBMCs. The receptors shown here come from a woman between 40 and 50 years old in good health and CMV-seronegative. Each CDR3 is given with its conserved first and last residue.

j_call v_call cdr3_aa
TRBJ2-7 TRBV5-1 CASSSSGTGAADGPEQYF
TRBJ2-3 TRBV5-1 CASSQTTQSPTDTQYF
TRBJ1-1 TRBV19 CASRALTMNTEAFF
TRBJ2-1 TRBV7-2 CASSSGLAVNEQFF
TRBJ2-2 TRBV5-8 CASSPGLAGATNTGELFF
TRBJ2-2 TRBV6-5 CASSYGVGESGGELFF
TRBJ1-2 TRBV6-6 CASSWGQGAPEGYTF
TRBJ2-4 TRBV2 CASSGRDRWHIQYF
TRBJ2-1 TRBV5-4 CASSLEASGYNEQFF
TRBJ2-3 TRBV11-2 CASSSRTSATDTQYF
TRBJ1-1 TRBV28 CASSFGQFLRNTEAFF
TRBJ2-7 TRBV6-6 CASRVAGTYEQYF
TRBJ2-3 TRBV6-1 CATSSTDTQYF
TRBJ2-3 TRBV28 CASSFGRNTDTQYF
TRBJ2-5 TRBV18 CASSPSQGKTQYF
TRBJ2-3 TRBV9 CASSGGREGRDTQYF
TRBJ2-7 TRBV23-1 CASSLGGGGYEQYF
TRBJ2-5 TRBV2 CASRWTLKDQETQYF
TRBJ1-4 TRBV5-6 CASSLTTGGTNEKLFF
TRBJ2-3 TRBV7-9 CASSYGLAGVTDTQYF
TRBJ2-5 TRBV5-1 CASSLEGGKGETQYF
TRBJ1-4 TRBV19 CASSHSLTTLVEKLFF
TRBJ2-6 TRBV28 CASSLEVKSSGANVLTF
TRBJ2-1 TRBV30 CAWSGGRGNEQFF
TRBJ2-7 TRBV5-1 CASSLDGAEYEQYF
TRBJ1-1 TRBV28 CASSSYRRLNTEAFF
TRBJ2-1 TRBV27 CASSFAASGNSREQFF
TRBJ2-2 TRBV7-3 CASSMTAGELFF
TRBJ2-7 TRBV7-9 CASSLDRGHPYEQYF
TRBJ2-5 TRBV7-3 CASSSSSLGSAQYF
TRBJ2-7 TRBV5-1 CASSLSLAGDFSGEQYF
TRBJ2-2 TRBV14 CASSQTGAGELFF
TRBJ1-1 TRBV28 CASSFRGGAATEAFF
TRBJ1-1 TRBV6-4 CASSQTWATEAFF
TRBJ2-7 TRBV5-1 CASSSAGTGGEQYF
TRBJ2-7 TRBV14 CASSQWAGYEQYF
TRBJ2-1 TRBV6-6 CASIWDSPNNEQFF
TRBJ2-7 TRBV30 CASFGLAGEQYF
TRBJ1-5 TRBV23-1 CASSYGTGDSSNQPQHF
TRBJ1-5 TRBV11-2 CASSLDGADTQPQHF
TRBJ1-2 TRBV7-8 CASSPSFPGQVYGYTF
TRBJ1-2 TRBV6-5 CASSYSPFDYGYTF
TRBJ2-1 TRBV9 CASSANNEQFF
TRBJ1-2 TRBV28 CASSLGGVDYGYTF